Shown below are 31 T cell receptor beta chains from a single sample sequenced in a study of T cells in lung cancer brain metastases. The table came from immunoSEQ multiplex PCR; TCRdb's copy has only in-frame clones and leaves some out. The table lists 4,500 or so clones, approximately 90% of them singletons. The sample was tumor tissue from the primary lung tumor. The receptors derive from a woman aged 45-65 years with non-small cell lung cancer.

The rearrangement links TRBV21-1 to TRBJ1-4. TRBV21-1 is a pseudogene. The CDR3 is 15 residues long. DNA of the CDR3: TGTGCCAGCAGCAAATTAACAGGGAGGGTTTTTGGACTGTTTTTT. The encoded protein is CASSKLTGRVFGLFF.

The chain is built from TRBV18 and TRBJ1-2; D unresolved. Trimming took 4 bases from V and 3 from J, leaving 9 bases between them. CDR1 and CDR2 from the germline V gene are KGHSH and LQKENI. This CDR3 region has 13 residues. The CDR3 sequence: CASSLTRDYGYTF. Written as DNA, the CDR3 is TGTGCCAGCTCACTCACGAGGGACTATGGCTACACCTTC.

The chain employs TRBV6-1 and TRBJ1-6; D remains unclear. Germline V gene data show CDR1 as MNHNS and CDR2 as SASEGT. The ends were cut back, 6 bases at V and 7 bases at J, with 7 bases in the middle. This CDR3 region has 12 residues. The CDR3, as DNA: TGTGCCAGCAGGGACGCGAATTCACCCCTCCACTTT. This encodes CASRDANSPLHF.

This clone was counted a single time. V and J are TRBV19 and TRBJ1-5; 9 bases are shared with TRBD1. The CDR3 spans 15 residues. CDR1 is LNHDA and CDR2 is SQIVND in the germline V gene (reference sequence). Trimming took 5 bases from V and 7 from J; bases not matched to a gene: 9. CDR3 bases: TGTGCCAGTAGTGCCGGACAGGGGATGGACCAGCCCCAGCATTTT. It yields the protein CASSAGQGMDQPQHF.

The gene calls are TRBV7-2 and TRBJ1-2; 8 nucleotides match TRBD1. Germline V gene sequence: CDR1 SGHTA, CDR2 FQGNSA. The CDR3 runs 14 residues. V lost 4 bases, J lost 7 bases, and 8 bases stayed unmatched. The CDR3 protein is CASSWAQGAGGYTF. The CDR3 bases are TGTGCCAGCAGCTGGGCTCAGGGGGCGGGTGGCTACACCTTC.

The chain combines TRBV11-2 with TRBJ1-6; perhaps TRBD1 as D (6 bases). Between the trimmed V and J ends, which lost 5 bases and 7 bases, there was a span of 24 bases. This CDR3 contains 18 residues. The V gene's germline CDR1 is SGHAT and CDR2 FQNNGV. The CDR3 DNA follows: TGTGCCAGCAGCCCCGGAGCCAGTTCGGGACAAACAAATTCACCCCTCCACTTT. Translating gives CASSPGASSGQTNSPLHF.

The chain employs TRBV18 and TRBJ2-3; tentative D call: TRBD1 (6 bases). The CDR3 has 15 residues. Germline V gene data show CDR1 as KGHSH and CDR2 as LQKENI. The V end lost 3 bases, the J end lost 0 bases, and 10 bases lay between the germline ends. In DNA form, the CDR3 reads TGTGCCAGCTCACCGACAGGAGGAAGCACAGATACGCAGTATTTT. It translates to CASSPTGGSTDTQYF.

Note on this clone: The sample has other DNA sequences that encode this CDR3 too. The chain is built from TRBV10-3 and TRBJ2-7; perhaps TRBD1 as D (5 bases). The ends were cut back, 0 bases at V and 7 bases at J, with 13 bases in the middle. The germline V gene has CDR1 ENHRY and CDR2 SYGVKD. This CDR3 has 14 residues. The CDR3 region is CAISESQDRGEQYF. CDR3 bases: TGTGCCATCAGTGAGTCCCAGGATAGGGGAGAGCAGTACTTC.

V and J are TRBV7-9 and TRBJ2-1; D is ambiguous. V was clipped by 1 base and J by 2 bases, with 9 bases between them. The germline V gene encodes CDR1 SEHNR and CDR2 FQNEAQ (reference sequence). CDR3 size: 15 residues. The CDR3 DNA sequence: TGTGCCAGCAGCTTAGACCTAGGGCCCTACAATGAGCAGTTCTTC. This encodes CASSLDLGPYNEQFF.

The chain recombines TRBV9 with TRBJ2-5, with D possibly being TRBD1 (6 bases). Germline V gene lookup returns CDR1 SGDLS and CDR2 YYNGEE. Trimming removed 0 bases at V and 5 bases at J, with 14 bases between. The CDR3 extends over 15 amino acids. The CDR3 here is CASSVAPGELETQYF. DNA for the CDR3: TGTGCCAGCAGCGTAGCTCCAGGGGAATTGGAGACCCAGTACTTC.

This sequence joins TRBV29-1 and TRBJ1-2; D is ambiguous. Germline CDR1 is SQVTM and CDR2 is ANQGSEA. The CDR3 extends over 12 amino acids. Trimming stripped 6 bases from V and 2 bases from J, with 10 bases between. The CDR3 bases are TGCAGCGTCTCCGGGCAGAACTATGGCTACACCTTC. Its protein is CSVSGQNYGYTF.

This clone was picked up a small number of times. The gene calls are TRBV5-1 and TRBJ2-7, with TRBD2 identical over 10 bases. The CDR3 contains 16 residues. Germline CDR1 reads SGHRS; CDR2 reads YFSETQ. The V and J ends lost 2 bases and 5 bases, in that order; junction bases with no gene match: 10. The CDR3 sequence: CASSFGLAGDQNEQYF. CDR3 sequence (DNA): TGCGCCAGCAGCTTCGGGCTAGCGGGAGATCAGAACGAGCAGTACTTC.

J is TRBJ1-1 and V is TRBV19; a possible D gene is TRBD1 (6 bases). The CDR3 is 15 amino acids. The V end lost 4 bases, the J end lost 4 bases, and 16 bases lay between the germline ends. From germline, CDR1 is LNHDA and CDR2 SQIVND (reference sequence). In DNA form, the CDR3 reads TGTGCCAGTAGTACTAGAGGGGGGATGAGCACTGAAGCTTTCTTT. Protein product: CASSTRGGMSTEAFF. The full variable domain, completed using reference TRBV19 and TRBJ1-1, is DGGITQSPKYLFRKEGQNVTLSCEQNLNHDAMYWYRQDPGQGLRLIYYSQIVNDFQKGDIAEGYSVSREKKESFPLTVTSAQKNPTAFYLCASSTRGGMSTEAFFGQGTRLTVV.

The rearrangement uses TRBV9 and TRBJ2-2, with D tentatively TRBD1 or TRBD2 (5 bases each). Germline-derived CDR1 and CDR2 are SGDLS and YYNGEE. The V end was cut by 7 bases, the J end by 6 bases, with 16 bases between. The CDR3 runs to 14 residues. CDR3 amino acids: CASAPGTFSGELFF. In nucleotides, the CDR3 is TGTGCCAGCGCCCCCGGGACGTTCTCCGGGGAGCTGTTTTTT.

The chain uses TRBV5-5 and TRBJ2-3, with TRBD2 identical over 11 bases. CDR1 SGHKS and CDR2 YYEKEE come from the germline V gene (reference sequence). Germline trimming cut 4 bases from V and 4 bases from J; bases unmatched to any gene: 14. The CDR3 length is 18 residues. The chain's CDR3 is CASSPRVQLAGEADTQYF. The CDR3 region has the DNA TGTGCCAGCAGCCCAAGGGTCCAACTAGCGGGAGAGGCAGATACGCAGTATTTT.

The chain employs TRBV28 and TRBJ1-6; D unclear. Germline V gene lookup returns CDR1 MDHEN and CDR2 SYDVKM. With 9 bases removed from V and 6 bases from J, the gap between germline ends came to 12 bases. The CDR3 is made up of 13 amino acids. The CDR3 DNA follows: TGTGCCAGTGGGAAGGGTCTTAATTCACCCCTCCACTTT. Translating gives CASGKGLNSPLHF.

J is TRBJ2-7 and V is TRBV4-1, with 7 bases aligning to TRBD1. This CDR3 is built from 12 residues. The V and J ends lost 3 bases and 6 bases, in that order; junction bases with no gene match: 2. Germline assignment: CDR1 MGHRA and CDR2 YSYEKL. CDR3 amino acids: CASSHPGGEQYF. The CDR3 DNA is TGCGCCAGCAGCCACCCAGGGGGCGAGCAGTACTTC.

The rearrangement links TRBV30 to TRBJ2-7, with 8 bases fitting TRBD2. The length of the CDR3 is 17 residues. V lost 0 bases, J lost 2 bases, and 12 bases stayed unmatched. Germline CDR1 is GTSNPN and CDR2 is SVGIG (reference sequence). CDR3 nucleotides: TGTGCCTGGAGTGTACCCTTGACTAGCGTGCAAGCCTACGAGCAGTACTTC. It codes for CAWSVPLTSVQAYEQYF.

V gene TRBV6-4 combines with J gene TRBJ2-1; D not resolved. CDR1 and CDR2 (germline): MRHNA, SNTAGT. The CDR3 is made up of 14 amino acids. V gave up 1 base and J gave up 6 bases, with 10 bases separating them. In DNA, the CDR3 is TGTGCCAGCAGTGACTTAGGAGCCACCAATGAGCAGTTCTTC. Translation gives CASSDLGATNEQFF.

J is TRBJ2-2 and V is TRBV2; the D is unclear. Germline loops: CDR1 SNHLY, CDR2 FYNNEI. The V and J ends lost 5 bases and 6 bases respectively, with 7 bases between them. The CDR3 length is 12 residues. CDR3 protein: CASSNGAGELFF. CDR3 sequence (DNA): TGTGCCAGCAGTAACGGCGCCGGGGAGCTGTTTTTT.

The V call is TRBV16, the J call TRBJ1-2, with D uncertain. The V and J ends lost 0 bases and 0 bases respectively, with 14 bases between them. The CDR3 covers 17 residues. The germline V gene has CDR1 KGHSY and CDR2 FQNENV. The CDR3 loop is CASSQSIRPGTNYGYTF. The CDR3 DNA reads TGTGCCAGCAGCCAATCCATAAGACCCGGGACTAACTATGGCTACACCTTC.

The chain links TRBV5-4 to TRBJ1-1; D is perhaps TRBD1 (5 bases). The germline gives CDR1 SGHNT, CDR2 YYREEE (reference sequence). Trimming shortened V by 4 bases and J by 2 bases, and 12 bases separated the two germline ends. The CDR3 is made up of 14 amino acids. The CDR3 sequence: CASSAAGGNTEAFF. CDR3 bases: TGTGCCAGCAGCGCGGCCGGGGGTAACACTGAAGCTTTCTTT.

This rearrangement joins TRBV7-2 to TRBJ2-7; 11 nucleotides line up with TRBD2. Germline V lookup: CDR1 SGHTA, CDR2 FQGNSA. This CDR3 is built from 14 residues. Unmatched junction bases numbered 5, after V lost 6 bases and J lost 4 bases. The CDR3 sequence: CASRGGLAEYEQYF. CDR3 DNA: TGTGCCAGCAGGGGGGGACTAGCGGAATACGAGCAGTACTTC.

This rearrangement joins TRBV29-1 to TRBJ1-4; 7 bases match TRBD1. Looked up from germline, CDR1 is SQVTM and CDR2 is ANQGSEA. The trim removed 7 bases at V and 5 bases at J, leaving 1 base unmatched. There are 11 residues in the CDR3. CDR3 nucleotide sequence: TGCAGCGGGGGACAGAATGAAAAACTGTTTTTT. Translated: CSGGQNEKLFF.

V and J are TRBV19 and TRBJ1-5, with 7 bases matching TRBD1. CDR1 is LNHDA, CDR2 SQIVND, per germline (reference sequence). Trimming removed 10 bases from V and 3 bases from J; junction bases left unmatched: 6. This CDR3 comprises 13 residues. The CDR3 spells CATTTGNNQPQHF. CDR3 nucleotides: TGTGCCACCACGACAGGGAACAATCAGCCCCAGCATTTT. The whole variable domain, filled in from reference TRBV19 and TRBJ1-5, reads DGGITQSPKYLFRKEGQNVTLSCEQNLNHDAMYWYRQDPGQGLRLIYYSQIVNDFQKGDIAEGYSVSREKKESFPLTVTSAQKNPTAFYLCATTTGNNQPQHFGDGTRLSIL.

The chain recombines TRBV6-6 with TRBJ2-7; D unresolved. The V gene lost 8 bases and the J gene lost 2 bases, with 16 bases spanning the gap. This CDR3 has 14 residues. Germline V gene data show CDR1 as MNHNY and CDR2 as SVGAGI (reference sequence). CDR3 DNA sequence: TGTGCCAGCGTAGGAACAGAAAATGCCTACGAGCAGTACTTC. This translates into CASVGTENAYEQYF.

On this clone: Other DNA sequences in the same sample also yield this CDR3. This chain links TRBV18 with TRBJ2-1, with unresolved D. V was trimmed by 2 bases and J by 9 bases, leaving 8 bases between them. This CDR3 has 12 amino acids. The germline V gene has CDR1 KGHSH and CDR2 LQKENI. The CDR3 bases are TGTGCCAGCTCACCAGGGCGTGGTGAGCAGTTCTTC. Its protein product is CASSPGRGEQFF.

The genes are TRBV4-1 and TRBJ1-1, with D perhaps TRBD1 (5 bases). The V end lost 1 base, the J end lost 3 bases, and 15 bases lay between the germline ends. The CDR3 loop spans 16 amino acids. Looked up from germline, CDR1 is MGHRA and CDR2 is YSYEKL. The CDR3 sequence: CASSQGGGKRDTEAFF. CDR3 DNA: TGCGCCAGCAGCCAAGGGGGGGGAAAACGAGACACTGAAGCTTTCTTT.

This sequence joins TRBV29-1 and TRBJ2-1; no reliable D call. CDR1 and CDR2 from the germline V gene are SQVTM and ANQGSEA. CDR3 length: 13 amino acids. Trimming took 4 bases from V and 5 from J, leaving 12 bases between them. The CDR3 bases are TGCAGCGTTGGCCGGGTCCGGGACAATGAGCAGTTCTTC. This gives the protein CSVGRVRDNEQFF.

The chain recombines TRBV6-5 with TRBJ2-3, with D unclear. CDR1 and CDR2 from the germline V gene are MNHEY and SVGAGI. V was pared by 10 bases and J by 0 bases, with 14 bases between. The CDR3 contains 14 residues. CDR3 coding DNA: TGTGCCACCCAGGTAGCTACTAGCACAGATACGCAGTATTTT. Translated, it gives CATQVATSTDTQYF.

This clone was observed a few times. Other nucleotide sequences from this sample produce the same CDR3. The V and J genes are TRBV7-3 and TRBJ2-7; D remains unclear. V was pared by 3 bases and J by 2 bases, with 11 bases between. The CDR3 runs 14 residues. Germline CDR1 and CDR2: SGHTA and FQGTGA. The CDR3 loop is CASSLLSGPYEQYF. DNA of the CDR3: TGTGCCAGCAGCTTGTTAAGTGGCCCCTACGAGCAGTACTTC. Combining the CDR3 with reference TRBV7-3 and TRBJ2-7 gives the whole variable domain GAGVSQTPSNKVTEKGKYVELRCDPISGHTALYWYRQSLGQGPEFLIYFQGTGAADDSGLPNDRFFAVRPEGSVSTLKIQRTERGDSAVYLCASSLLSGPYEQYFGPGTRLTVT.